This entry lists 21 T cell receptor beta chains sequenced from one sample in a study of blood T cell repertoires in COVID-19. Sequencing was performed with immunoSEQ multiplex PCR; in TCRdb, only in-frame clones are kept and a portion is missing. The repertoire holds about 210,000 clones, about 83% seen once, with under 3% in the top ten. Source material: peripheral blood. These receptor sequences come from a man aged 45 to 65 with active or convalescent COVID-19.

The chain employs TRBV29-1 and TRBJ1-4; D unclear. CDR1 is SQVTM and CDR2 is ANQGSEA in the germline V gene. Trimming shortened V by 6 bases and J by 0 bases, and 11 bases separated the two germline ends. CDR3 length: 14 residues. The CDR3 reads CSVYDGATNEKLFF. As DNA, the CDR3 is TGCAGCGTGTACGACGGAGCAACTAATGAAAAACTGTTTTTT.

The chain combines TRBV15 with TRBJ1-2; 9 bases fit TRBD1. CDR1 and CDR2 from the germline V gene are LNHNV and YYDKDF (reference sequence). The V gene end was trimmed by 0 bases and the J gene end by 6 bases; junction bases not matched to a gene: 5. The CDR3 has 15 residues. The CDR3 DNA reads as TGTGCCACCAGCAGAGATCGGGGGACAGGGAATGGCTACACCTTC. Protein: CATSRDRGTGNGYTF. The variable domain in full, with the rest retrieved from reference TRBV15 and TRBJ1-2, is DAMVIQNPRYQVTQFGKPVTLSCSQTLNHNVMYWYQQKSSQAPKLLFHYYDKDFNNEADTPDNFQSRRPNTSFCFLDIRSPGLGDTAMYLCATSRDRGTGNGYTFGSGTRLTVV.

Concerning this clone: Within the sample, other DNA sequences also encode this same CDR3. The V and J genes are TRBV19 and TRBJ2-7; no clear D gene. CDR1 is LNHDA and CDR2 is SQIVND in the germline V gene (reference sequence). CDR3 length equals 13 residues. The V and J ends lost 6 bases and 2 bases respectively, with 11 bases between them. CDR3 sequence reads: CASSPGGPYEQYF. In DNA, the CDR3 is TGTGCCAGTAGCCCCGGCGGCCCCTACGAGCAGTACTTC.

This sequence joins TRBV5-1 and TRBJ1-2, with 8 bases that match TRBD1. V gave up 4 bases and J gave up 7 bases; unmatched junction bases: 9. From germline, CDR1 is SGHRS and CDR2 YFSETQ. The CDR3 has 14 amino acids. CDR3 sequence (DNA): TGCGCCAGCAGCGACTGGACAGGGAATAGTGGCTACACCTTC. Translating it yields CASSDWTGNSGYTF.

The rearrangement uses TRBV29-1 and TRBJ2-1, with 11 bases that match TRBD1. CDR3 length: 15 amino acids. The junction had 10 bases not matched to a gene; V was cut back by 7 bases and J by 5 bases. The germline V gene encodes CDR1 SQVTM and CDR2 ANQGSEA. The CDR3 region is CSAMRGTGGDNEQFF. Written as DNA, the CDR3 is TGCAGCGCCATGAGAGGGACAGGGGGTGACAATGAGCAGTTCTTC.

The rearrangement links TRBV4-1 to TRBJ1-4; 9 nucleotides match TRBD1. Germline V CDR1 and CDR2: MGHRA, YSYEKL. The length of the CDR3 is 15 residues. The V gene end was trimmed by 6 bases and the J gene end by 7 bases; junction bases not matched to a gene: 9. The CDR3 DNA reads as TGCGCCAGCAGGCTACCGGGACAGGGTGTTGAAAAACTGTTTTTT. Translation: CASRLPGQGVEKLFF.

With regard to this clone: The identical CDR3 is also encoded by other nucleotide sequences in the sample. The gene calls are TRBV6-5 and TRBJ1-1; D is ambiguous. This CDR3 has 12 residues. The ends were cut back, 6 bases at V and 2 bases at J, with 7 bases in the middle. Per the germline V gene, CDR1 is MNHEY and CDR2 is SVGAGI. The CDR3 nucleotides read TGTGCCAGCAGCCGGGGTAACACTGAAGCTTTCTTT. Translated: CASSRGNTEAFF.

The chain employs TRBV7-8 and TRBJ1-4; perhaps TRBD1 as D (5 bases). Germline CDR1 SGHVS, CDR2 FQNEAQ. CDR3 length: 16 amino acids. Trimming cost V 4 bases and J 5 bases, with 17 bases left between them. The CDR3 sequence is CASSWAHAGPNEKLFF. In nucleotides, the CDR3 is TGTGCCAGCAGCTGGGCGCACGCGGGGCCCAATGAAAAACTGTTTTTT.

The V and J genes are TRBV7-2 and TRBJ1-5; D unresolved. With 2 bases removed from V and 5 bases from J, the gap between germline ends came to 7 bases. From germline, CDR1 is SGHTA and CDR2 FQGNSA. The CDR3 runs to 13 residues. The CDR3 is CASSLWRDQPQHF. Here the CDR3 DNA reads TGTGCCAGCAGCTTATGGAGGGATCAGCCCCAGCATTTT.

J is TRBJ1-3 and V is TRBV19, with 9 bases matching TRBD1. V dropped 7 bases and J dropped 0; count of bases not matched to a gene: 7. The CDR3 length is 16 residues. Germline CDR1 and CDR2: LNHDA and SQIVND (reference sequence). The CDR3 protein is CASTAWTGDSGNTIYF. In nucleotides, the CDR3 is TGTGCCAGTACCGCCTGGACAGGGGACTCTGGAAACACCATATATTTT.

The gene calls are TRBV13 and TRBJ2-2; 12 bases are a match to TRBD2. CDR1 and CDR2 from the germline V gene are PRHDT and FYEKMQ (reference sequence). This CDR3 has 15 residues. The trim removed 5 bases at V and 7 bases at J, leaving 5 bases unmatched. The chain's CDR3 is CASSLRTSGDGELFF. The CDR3, as DNA: TGTGCCAGCAGCCTACGGACTAGCGGGGACGGGGAGCTGTTTTTT.

The J gene is TRBJ2-6, the V gene TRBV12-5, with a weak D call TRBD1 (6 bases). With 0 bases removed from V and 0 bases from J, the gap between germline ends came to 24 bases. CDR3 length equals 22 residues. Germline assignment: CDR1 LGHNT and CDR2 FRNRAP. In DNA form, the CDR3 reads TGTGCTAGTGGTTTGGTACGGGAAACAGCTAGGGGGTTACGCTCTGGGGCCAACGTCCTGACTTTC. Its protein product is CASGLVRETARGLRSGANVLTF.

The chain couples TRBV6-4 to TRBJ1-6; D is possibly TRBD1 (6 bases). Trimming took 6 bases from V and 4 from J, leaving 10 bases between them. Germline values: CDR1 MRHNA, CDR2 SNTAGT. The CDR3 covers 14 residues. The CDR3, as DNA: TGTGCCAGCAGCCTACAGGGATATAATTCACCCCTCCACTTT. This codes for CASSLQGYNSPLHF.

The gene calls are TRBV28 and TRBJ1-4; weak D call: TRBD1 (5 bases). V lost 5 bases and J lost 4, with 8 bases in between. Germline loops: CDR1 MDHEN, CDR2 SYDVKM. This CDR3 comprises 13 residues. The CDR3 sequence: CASSAGINEKLFF. The CDR3 coding sequence is TGTGCCAGCAGTGCAGGGATTAATGAAAAACTGTTTTTT.

This clone was seen just once. The rearrangement uses TRBV6-5 and TRBJ2-7, with D possibly being TRBD2 (5 bases). Germline CDR1 reads MNHEY; CDR2 reads SVGAGI. Deletions cut 5 bases from V and 5 bases from J, with 19 bases between. The CDR3 is made up of 15 amino acids. The CDR3 region has the DNA TGTGCCAGCAGTAGCCCTGGACTGGGATTAAACGAGCAGTACTTC. It specifies CASSSPGLGLNEQYF.

J is TRBJ2-3 and V is TRBV7-9; D not certain. There are 13 residues in the CDR3. The V end was cut by 2 bases, the J end by 4 bases, with 7 bases between. CDR1 and CDR2 from the germline V gene are SEHNR and FQNEAQ (reference sequence). In DNA form, the CDR3 reads TGTGCCAGCAGCTTAATCCGGGCAGATACGCAGTATTTT. The encoded protein is CASSLIRADTQYF.

The V call is TRBV28, the J call TRBJ2-7; D gene uncertain. The CDR3 covers 15 residues. Germline CDR1 is MDHEN and CDR2 is SYDVKM. Trimming took 5 bases from V and 0 from J, leaving 14 bases between them. CDR3 in amino acids: CASSTIAFSSYEQYF. CDR3 nucleotides: TGTGCCAGCAGTACAATAGCCTTTAGCTCCTACGAGCAGTACTTC.

The chain employs TRBV28 and TRBJ1-2; 11 nucleotides align to TRBD1. Germline V CDR1 and CDR2: MDHEN, SYDVKM. V shed 7 bases, J shed 11 bases, and the junction held 9 bases outside the gene matches. The CDR3 contains 13 residues. CDR3 amino acids: CASTRTGGEGYTF. In DNA, the CDR3 is TGTGCCAGCACGCGGACAGGGGGCGAGGGGTACACCTTC.

This clone was seen a few times. Other DNA sequences within the sample encode an identical CDR3. The chain couples TRBV18 to TRBJ1-2, with D tentatively TRBD1 (5 bases). The V end lost 3 bases, the J end lost 4 bases, and 9 bases lay between the germline ends. The CDR3 has 13 residues. CDR1 and CDR2 from the germline V gene are KGHSH and LQKENI. CDR3 bases: TGTGCCAGCTCACCGGGACTGAGCTATGGCTACACCTTC. This translates into CASSPGLSYGYTF.

This clone has a single count. The chain employs TRBV5-8 and TRBJ1-4; 7 bases are a match to TRBD1. The V gene end was trimmed by 0 bases and the J gene end by 0 bases; junction bases not matched to a gene: 2. Germline V gene lookup returns CDR1 SGHTS and CDR2 YDEGEE. The CDR3 spans 16 residues. The CDR3 nucleotides read TGTGCCAGCAGCTTGGGACAGGGCACAACTAATGAAAAACTGTTTTTT. Residues: CASSLGQGTTNEKLFF.

The chain joins TRBV19 to TRBJ2-7; weak D call: TRBD1 (7 bases). Germline CDR1 is LNHDA and CDR2 is SQIVND (reference sequence). V dropped 10 bases and J dropped 6 bases, with 19 bases sitting between them. The CDR3 sequence is 13 residues long. This chain's CDR3 is CATNPRQGGEQYF. The CDR3 region has the DNA TGTGCCACCAACCCGAGGCAGGGGGGCGAGCAGTACTTC.